These 21 T cell receptor beta chains were all obtained from the same sample, sequenced in a study of blood T cell repertoires in COVID-19. Assay used: immunoSEQ multiplex PCR; TCRdb lists only in-frame clones, some missing. Here the sample spans tens of thousands of clones, roughly 86% being singletons. Sequencing used peripheral blood. These receptors all stem from a man aged 60 to 75 with active COVID-19.

The gene calls are TRBV10-3 and TRBJ2-7; 10 bases line up with TRBD1. Germline V gene lookup returns CDR1 ENHRY and CDR2 SYGVKD. The length of the CDR3 is 15 residues. J gave up 1 base and V 4 bases, and 4 bases lay outside the gene matches. The CDR3 here is CAISAPDRGSYEQYF. CDR3 bases: TGTGCCATCAGTGCACCGGACAGGGGGTCCTACGAGCAGTACTTC.

This clone was counted once. The DNA for the CDR3 is TGTGCCAGCGGGAGAACCCCAGAGACCCAGTACTTC. This encodes CASGRTPETQYF. This chain links TRBV6-5 with TRBJ2-5; TRBD2 might be the D (5 bases). Trimming cost V 8 bases and J 4 bases, with 11 bases left between them. Per germline, CDR1 MNHEY and CDR2 SVGAGI. The length of the CDR3 is 12 residues.

The chain employs TRBV6-5 and TRBJ2-1; D remains unclear. The CDR3 covers 14 residues. Trimming removed 8 bases at V and 0 bases at J, with 11 bases between. The germline V gene has CDR1 MNHEY and CDR2 SVGAGI. The CDR3 DNA sequence: TGTGCCAGCTATAGCCCCAGCTCCTACAATGAGCAGTTCTTC. Protein sequence: CASYSPSSYNEQFF.

The rearrangement links TRBV9 to TRBJ2-5; possibly TRBD2 for D (6 bases). Germline V CDR1 and CDR2: SGDLS, YYNGEE. V was cut by 2 bases and J by 5 bases, with 13 bases left in between. The CDR3 covers 14 residues. The CDR3 DNA reads TGTGCCAGCAGCGTTAGCGGAGGAGGGGAGACCCAGTACTTC. Translated: CASSVSGGGETQYF. Based on the CDR3 plus reference TRBV9 and TRBJ2-5, the full variable domain is DSGVTQTPKHLITATGQRVTLRCSPRSGDLSVYWYQQSLDQGLQFLIQYYNGEERAKGNILERFSAQQFPDLHSELNLSSLELGDSALYFCASSVSGGGETQYFGPGTRLLVL.

The chain links TRBV28 to TRBJ2-7; TRBD1 matches 8 bases. The germline V gene encodes CDR1 MDHEN and CDR2 SYDVKM. This CDR3 spans 15 amino acids. After removal of 5 bases from V and 3 bases from J, the junction contained 9 bases not matched to a gene. The CDR3 sequence: CASSAPGTGDYEQYF. CDR3 nucleotide sequence: TGTGCCAGCAGTGCCCCCGGGACAGGTGACTACGAGCAGTACTTC. Filled out from reference TRBV28 and TRBJ2-7, the complete variable domain reads DVKVTQSSRYLVKRTGEKVFLECVQDMDHENMFWYRQDPGLGLRLIYFSYDVKMKEKGDIPEGYSVSREKKERFSLILESASTNQTSMYLCASSAPGTGDYEQYFGPGTRLTVT.

The DNA for the CDR3 is TGTGCCAGCTCACCAATTGCTAGCGGCGGCGAGCAGTACTTC. Protein: CASSPIASGGEQYF. The genes are TRBV18 and TRBJ2-7, with 7 bases that match TRBD2. Trimming at V came to 2 bases and at J to 6 bases, leaving 7 bases not matched to a gene. Germline assignment: CDR1 KGHSH and CDR2 LQKENI. CDR3 length: 14 amino acids.

V is TRBV3-1 (or the pseudogene TRBV3-2) and J is TRBJ2-1; the match to TRBD2 covers 13 bases. CDR3 length: 15 amino acids. The germline CDR1 and CDR2 sequences are LGHDT and YNNKEL (reference sequence). With 2 bases clipped from V and 13 bases from J, the junction kept 8 bases outside the gene matches. The CDR3 sequence: CASSQRGGLAGYQFF. The CDR3 bases are TGTGCCAGCAGCCAAAGGGGGGGACTAGCGGGATATCAGTTCTTC.

This chain uses TRBV19 with TRBJ2-5; possible D gene TRBD2, 6 bases. V lost 6 bases and J lost 5, with 13 bases in between. Germline V gene lookup returns CDR1 LNHDA and CDR2 SQIVND (reference sequence). The CDR3 is made up of 13 amino acids. CDR3 bases: TGTGCCAGTAGGCAGGGAGGTCAGGAGACCCAGTACTTC. It yields the protein CASRQGGQETQYF. The whole variable domain, filled in from reference TRBV19 and TRBJ2-5, reads DGGITQSPKYLFRKEGQNVTLSCEQNLNHDAMYWYRQDPGQGLRLIYYSQIVNDFQKGDIAEGYSVSREKKESFPLTVTSAQKNPTAFYLCASRQGGQETQYFGPGTRLLVL.

The rearrangement joins TRBV2 to TRBJ2-3; 11 bases align to TRBD2. The CDR3 sequence is 14 residues long. Per the germline V gene, CDR1 is SNHLY and CDR2 is FYNNEI. V lost 9 bases and J lost 6; bases outside the gene matches: 8. The CDR3 reads CARGLPSGGDTQYF. CDR3 nucleotides: TGTGCCAGGGGTTTGCCTAGCGGGGGGGATACGCAGTATTTT.

This chain uses TRBV11-2 with TRBJ2-1; TRBD2 agrees at 10 bases. Trimming at V came to 0 bases and at J to 7 bases, leaving 6 bases not matched to a gene. This CDR3 is built from 16 residues. Germline assignment: CDR1 SGHAT and CDR2 FQNNGV. The CDR3 coding sequence is TGTGCCAGCAGCTTAGACTCTAGCGGGAGTTGGAATGAGCAGTTCTTC. Translated, it gives CASSLDSSGSWNEQFF.

The V call is TRBV5-4, the J call TRBJ2-3; possible D gene TRBD2, 6 bases. The CDR3 length is 15 residues. Germline CDR1 and CDR2: SGHNT and YYREEE (reference sequence). Trimming removed 4 bases at V and 0 bases at J, with 12 bases between. The chain's CDR3 is CASSGGALSTDTQYF. CDR3 nucleotide sequence: TGTGCCAGCAGCGGCGGGGCCTTGAGCACAGATACGCAGTATTTT. The variable domain in full, with the rest retrieved from reference TRBV5-4 and TRBJ2-3, is ETGVTQSPTHLIKTRGQQVTLRCSSQSGHNTVSWYQQALGQGPQFIFQYYREEENGRGNFPPRFSGLQFPNYSSELNVNALELDDSALYLCASSGGALSTDTQYFGPGTRLTVL.

V and J are TRBV13 and TRBJ1-1; 10 bases are a match to TRBD1. Trimming cost V 5 bases and J 1 base; bases outside gene matches: 10. The CDR3 covers 17 residues. CDR1 and CDR2 from the germline V gene are PRHDT and FYEKMQ (reference sequence). This CDR3 reads CASSERTGGAGNTEAFF. The CDR3 coding sequence is TGTGCCAGCAGCGAACGGACAGGGGGAGCGGGGAACACTGAAGCTTTCTTT.

The chain recombines TRBV6-5 with TRBJ2-7; 10 nucleotides agree with TRBD2. Germline CDR1 MNHEY, CDR2 SVGAGI. This CDR3 has 14 amino acids. V trimming: 5 bases; J trimming: 1 base; junction bases outside the gene matches: 2. For the CDR3, the DNA is TGTGCCAGCAGTACTAGCGGGAATTCCTACGAGCAGTACTTC. Its protein is CASSTSGNSYEQYF.

The chain combines TRBV28 with TRBJ1-2, with TRBD1 as a possible D gene (6 bases). The CDR3 is made up of 14 amino acids. CDR1 and CDR2 (germline): MDHEN, SYDVKM. V was cut by 5 bases and J by 7 bases, with 17 bases left in between. In nucleotides, the CDR3 is TGTGCCAGCAGTGCTTTGCAGGGCAGGGGTGGCTACACCTTC. It codes for CASSALQGRGGYTF.

This clone is a singleton in its sample. This chain joins TRBV30 and TRBJ1-1; weak D call: TRBD1 (6 bases). The V gene's germline CDR1 is GTSNPN and CDR2 SVGIG (reference sequence). V was cut by 2 bases and J by 7 bases, with 11 bases left in between. The length of the CDR3 is 12 residues. The DNA of the CDR3 is TGTGCCTGGAGTTTCTTGGACAGTGAAGCTTTCTTT. It codes for CAWSFLDSEAFF.

The chain has TRBV3-1 (or the pseudogene TRBV3-2) and TRBJ1-2, with D hard to call. The CDR3 runs to 16 residues. From germline, CDR1 is LGHDT and CDR2 YNNKEL (reference sequence). Trimming stripped 2 bases from V and 0 bases from J, with 13 bases between. CDR3 loop: CASSQLPGSANYGYTF. The CDR3 DNA is TGTGCCAGCAGCCAACTACCGGGGTCCGCTAACTATGGCTACACCTTC.

V and J are TRBV3-1 (or the pseudogene TRBV3-2) and TRBJ2-4; TRBD2 aligns across 10 bases. V lost 1 base and J lost 3; bases outside the gene matches: 12. The CDR3 extends over 19 amino acids. Germline V gene data show CDR1 as LGHDT and CDR2 as YNNKEL (reference sequence). CDR3 coding DNA: TGTGCCAGCAGCCAAGCTTCCCCCTATAGCGGGAGGAACAAAAACATTCAGTACTTC. Residues: CASSQASPYSGRNKNIQYF.

The J gene is TRBJ1-1, the V gene TRBV7-9, with unresolved D. Germline CDR1 SEHNR, CDR2 FQNEAQ (reference sequence). CDR3 length: 14 residues. The V gene lost 2 bases and the J gene lost 7 bases, with 14 bases spanning the gap. CDR3 amino acids: CASSLTDGGLEAFF. The CDR3 nucleotides are TGTGCCAGCAGCTTAACCGACGGCGGGCTTGAAGCTTTCTTT.

The rearrangement links TRBV5-1 to TRBJ1-4; D remains unclear. V lost 1 base and J 2 bases, leaving 12 bases between the germline ends. The germline V gene has CDR1 SGHRS and CDR2 YFSETQ. This CDR3 contains 16 residues. In nucleotides, the CDR3 is TGCGCCAGCAGCTTGCAAGATACCGGGACTAATGAAAAACTGTTTTTT. Its translation: CASSLQDTGTNEKLFF.

The V gene is TRBV24-1, the J gene TRBJ2-5; TRBD2 matches at 13 bases. J gave up 5 bases and V 4 bases, and 6 bases lay outside the gene matches. CDR1 and CDR2 from the germline V gene are KGHDR and SFDVKD. This CDR3 has 16 amino acids. CDR3 sequence reads: CATSERGTSGTETQYF. For the CDR3, the DNA is TGTGCCACCAGTGAGCGGGGGACTAGCGGGACTGAGACCCAGTACTTC.

This clone came up a few times. The rearrangement joins TRBV5-4 to TRBJ2-7; D is unresolved. The germline V gene encodes CDR1 SGHNT and CDR2 YYREEE (reference sequence). The CDR3 has 12 residues. V was pared by 0 bases and J by 5 bases, with 6 bases between. The CDR3 DNA sequence: TGTGCCAGCAGCTTGGCCTTCGACGAGCAGTACTTC. This codes for CASSLAFDEQYF.